This T cell receptor (beta chain) was observed in a study of CD8+CD57+ T cells in acquired aplastic anemia. Genomic DNA templated the TCR beta VDJ and CDR3 profiling. Each CDR3 protein is one row after TCRdb ran MiXCR on the reads. The sample lists 400,000 to 450,000 distinct CDR3 sequences, 65% to 75% occurring once. The length of the CDR3 is 12 residues. Looked up from germline, CDR1 is KGHDR and CDR2 is SFDVKD. To note about this clonotype: One end of the junction fails to match germline, which may point to a read error.

The sequence was collected from a human donor in good health, serving as a control. Input material: sorted CD4+, CD8+, or CD8+CD57+ T cells (not recorded which) from PBMCs. V gene TRBV24-1 combines with J gene TRBJ1-1, with D hard to call. The CDR3 here is CAISEASTEAFF. The CDR3 DNA reads TGTGCCATCAGTGAGGCTAGCACTGAAGCCTTCTTT.